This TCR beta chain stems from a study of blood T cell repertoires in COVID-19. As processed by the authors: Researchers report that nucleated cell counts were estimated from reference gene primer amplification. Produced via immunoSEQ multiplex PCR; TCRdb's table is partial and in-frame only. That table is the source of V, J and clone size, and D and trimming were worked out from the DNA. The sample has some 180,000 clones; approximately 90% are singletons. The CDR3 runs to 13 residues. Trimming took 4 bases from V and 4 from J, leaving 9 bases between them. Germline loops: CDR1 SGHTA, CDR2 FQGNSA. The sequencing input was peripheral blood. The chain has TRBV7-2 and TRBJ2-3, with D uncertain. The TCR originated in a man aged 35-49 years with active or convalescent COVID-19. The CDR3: CASSSRLADTQYF. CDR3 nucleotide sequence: TGTGCCAGCAGCTCGAGACTGGCAGATACGCAGTATTTT.